This TCR beta chain came from a study of T cells in Graves' hyperthyroidism and ophthalmopathy. Active moderate-to-severe ophthalmopathy, Clinical Activity Score at least 3, NOSPECS at least 4, under 3 months' duration. Clinicians diagnosed patients from clinical symptoms, serum thyroxine and TRAb, thyroid ultrasound and orbital computed tomography. Amplification targeted TCR beta CDR3 regions from RNA transcripts. Initially, a first-round RT-PCR of the TCR CDR3 employed the HTBI primer set. One entry per CDR3 protein, called by TCRdb with MiXCR from the multiplex PCR reads. This sample carries approximately 690,000 distinct CDR3 sequences, around 13% of them seen once, and the ten largest clones take roughly an eighth. In its sample, this clonotype was seen many times. This clonotype originated in a woman in her 50s with Graves' ophthalmopathy. The sequenced sample was blood.

CDR3 DNA sequence: TGTGCCATCAGTGAATTCGGGACAGGGGGCTCACCCCTCCACTTT. Translation: CAISEFGTGGSPLHF. This chain connects TRBV10-3 to TRBJ1-6; 12 positions match TRBD1. V gave up 3 bases and J gave up 10 bases; unmatched junction bases: 4. Germline values: CDR1 ENHRY, CDR2 SYGVKD. The CDR3 extends over 15 amino acids.